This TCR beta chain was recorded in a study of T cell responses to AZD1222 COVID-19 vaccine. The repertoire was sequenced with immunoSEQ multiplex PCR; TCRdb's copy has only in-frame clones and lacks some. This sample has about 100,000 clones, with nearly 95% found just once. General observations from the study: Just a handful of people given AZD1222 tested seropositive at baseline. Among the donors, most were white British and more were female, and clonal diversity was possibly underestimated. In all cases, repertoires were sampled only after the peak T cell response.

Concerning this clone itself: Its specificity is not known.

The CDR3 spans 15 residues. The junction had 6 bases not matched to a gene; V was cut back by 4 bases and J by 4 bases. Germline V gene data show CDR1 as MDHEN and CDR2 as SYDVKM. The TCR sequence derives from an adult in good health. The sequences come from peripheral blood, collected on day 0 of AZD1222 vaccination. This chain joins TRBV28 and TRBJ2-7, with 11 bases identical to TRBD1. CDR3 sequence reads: CASSYRTGGAYEQYF. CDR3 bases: TGTGCCAGCAGTTATAGGACAGGGGGCGCGTACGAGCAGTACTTC.